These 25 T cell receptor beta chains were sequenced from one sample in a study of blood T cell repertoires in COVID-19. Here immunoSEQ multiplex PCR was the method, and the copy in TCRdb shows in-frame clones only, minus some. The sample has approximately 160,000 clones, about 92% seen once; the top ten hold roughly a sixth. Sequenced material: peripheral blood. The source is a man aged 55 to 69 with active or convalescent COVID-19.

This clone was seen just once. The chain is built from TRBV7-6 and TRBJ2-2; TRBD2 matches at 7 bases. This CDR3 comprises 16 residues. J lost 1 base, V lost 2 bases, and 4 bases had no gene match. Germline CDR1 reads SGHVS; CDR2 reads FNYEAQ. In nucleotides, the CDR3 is TGTGCCAGCAGCTTAATGGAGCGGGGGAACACCGGGGAGCTGTTTTTT. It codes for CASSLMERGNTGELFF. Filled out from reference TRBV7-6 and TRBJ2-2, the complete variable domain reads GAGVSQSPRYKVTKRGQDVALRCDPISGHVSLYWYRQALGQGPEFLTYFNYEAQQDKSGLPNDRFSAERPEGSISTLTIQRTEQRDSAMYRCASSLMERGNTGELFFGEGSRLTVL.

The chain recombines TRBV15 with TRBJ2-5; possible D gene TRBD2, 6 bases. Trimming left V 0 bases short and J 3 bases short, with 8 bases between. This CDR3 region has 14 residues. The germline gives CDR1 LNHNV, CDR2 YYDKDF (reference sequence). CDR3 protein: CATSRDSGEETQYF. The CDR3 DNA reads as TGTGCCACCAGCAGAGATAGCGGTGAAGAGACCCAGTACTTC.

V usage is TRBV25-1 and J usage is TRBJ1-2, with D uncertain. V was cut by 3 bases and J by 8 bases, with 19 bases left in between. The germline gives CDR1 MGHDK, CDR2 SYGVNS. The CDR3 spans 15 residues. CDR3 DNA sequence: TGTGCCAGCAGTGAGGTCGGGGTAGGCCTGTTCGGCTACACCTTC. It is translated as CASSEVGVGLFGYTF.

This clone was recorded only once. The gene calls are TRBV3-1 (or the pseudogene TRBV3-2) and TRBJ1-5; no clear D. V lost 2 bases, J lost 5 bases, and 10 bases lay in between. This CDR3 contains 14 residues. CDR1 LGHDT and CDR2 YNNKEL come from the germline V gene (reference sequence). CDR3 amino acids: CASSQTGWDQPQHF. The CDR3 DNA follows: TGTGCCAGCAGCCAAACCGGGTGGGATCAGCCCCAGCATTTT.

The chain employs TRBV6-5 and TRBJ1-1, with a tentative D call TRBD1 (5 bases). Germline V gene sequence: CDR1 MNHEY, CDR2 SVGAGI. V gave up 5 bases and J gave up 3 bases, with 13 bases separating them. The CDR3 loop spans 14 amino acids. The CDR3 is CASSPTGSDTEAFF. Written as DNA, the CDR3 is TGTGCCAGCAGTCCAACAGGATCTGACACTGAAGCTTTCTTT.

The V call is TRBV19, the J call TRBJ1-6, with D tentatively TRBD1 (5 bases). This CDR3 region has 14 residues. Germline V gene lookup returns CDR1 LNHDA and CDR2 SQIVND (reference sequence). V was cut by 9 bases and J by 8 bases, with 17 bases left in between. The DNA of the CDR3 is TGTGCCAGCGAAGACCCAGGGAGGTATTCACCCCTCCACTTT. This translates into CASEDPGRYSPLHF. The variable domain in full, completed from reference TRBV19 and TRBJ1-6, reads DGGITQSPKYLFRKEGQNVTLSCEQNLNHDAMYWYRQDPGQGLRLIYYSQIVNDFQKGDIAEGYSVSREKKESFPLTVTSAQKNPTAFYLCASEDPGRYSPLHFGNGTRLTVT.

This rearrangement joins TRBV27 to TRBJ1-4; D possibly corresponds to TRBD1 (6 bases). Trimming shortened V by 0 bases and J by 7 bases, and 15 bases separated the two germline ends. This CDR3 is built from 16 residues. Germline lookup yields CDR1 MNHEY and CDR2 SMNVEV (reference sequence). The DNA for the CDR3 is TGTGCCAGCAGTTTATCCCTTACAGGGTACGGTGAAAAACTGTTTTTT. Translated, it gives CASSLSLTGYGEKLFF.

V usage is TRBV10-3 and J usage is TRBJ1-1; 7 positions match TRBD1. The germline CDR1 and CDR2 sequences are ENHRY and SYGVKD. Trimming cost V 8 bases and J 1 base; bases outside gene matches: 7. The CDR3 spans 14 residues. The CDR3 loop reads CAIGRQGGNTEAFF. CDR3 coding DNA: TGTGCCATCGGTCGACAGGGTGGGAACACTGAAGCTTTCTTT.

The CDR3, as DNA: TGTGCCAGCAGCCAAGAGACAGGGGCCAAAAACATTCAGTACTTC. Translated, it gives CASSQETGAKNIQYF. The V call is TRBV3-1 (or the pseudogene TRBV3-2), the J call TRBJ2-4, with 7 nucleotides matching TRBD1. This CDR3 region has 15 residues. Trimming cost V 0 bases and J 1 base; bases outside gene matches: 0. Germline V lookup: CDR1 LGHDT, CDR2 YNNKEL (reference sequence).

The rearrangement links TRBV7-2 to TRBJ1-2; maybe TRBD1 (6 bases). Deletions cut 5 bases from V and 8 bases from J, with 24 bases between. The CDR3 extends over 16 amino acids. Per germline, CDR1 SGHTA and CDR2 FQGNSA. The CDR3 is CASSAQRGQRGGGYTF. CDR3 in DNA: TGTGCCAGCAGCGCTCAACGGGGGCAGCGGGGTGGAGGCTACACCTTC.

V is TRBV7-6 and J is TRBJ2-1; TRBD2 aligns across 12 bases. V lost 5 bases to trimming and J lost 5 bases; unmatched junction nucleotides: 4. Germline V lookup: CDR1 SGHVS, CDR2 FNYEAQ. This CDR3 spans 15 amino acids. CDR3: CASSPGLAGHNEQFF. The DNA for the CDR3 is TGTGCCAGCAGCCCGGGACTAGCGGGCCACAATGAGCAGTTCTTC.

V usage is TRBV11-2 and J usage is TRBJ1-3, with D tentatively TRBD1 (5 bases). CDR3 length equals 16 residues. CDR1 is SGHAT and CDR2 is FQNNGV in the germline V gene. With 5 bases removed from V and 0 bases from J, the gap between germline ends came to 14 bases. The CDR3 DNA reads TGTGCCAGCAGCCCTATGGGGCGCAGCTCTGGAAACACCATATATTTT. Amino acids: CASSPMGRSSGNTIYF.

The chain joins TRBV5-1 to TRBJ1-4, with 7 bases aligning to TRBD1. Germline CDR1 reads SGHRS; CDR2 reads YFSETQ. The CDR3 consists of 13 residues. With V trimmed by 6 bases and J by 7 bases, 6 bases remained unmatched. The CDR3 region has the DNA TGCGCCAGCAAGACAGGGTTGGCTGAAAAACTGTTTTTT. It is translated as CASKTGLAEKLFF.

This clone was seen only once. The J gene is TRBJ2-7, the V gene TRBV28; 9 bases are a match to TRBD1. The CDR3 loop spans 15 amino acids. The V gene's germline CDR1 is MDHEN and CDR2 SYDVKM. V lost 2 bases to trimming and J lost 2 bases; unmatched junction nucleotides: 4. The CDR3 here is CASSLGTGWTYEQYF. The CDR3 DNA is TGTGCCAGCAGTTTAGGGACAGGGTGGACCTACGAGCAGTACTTC.

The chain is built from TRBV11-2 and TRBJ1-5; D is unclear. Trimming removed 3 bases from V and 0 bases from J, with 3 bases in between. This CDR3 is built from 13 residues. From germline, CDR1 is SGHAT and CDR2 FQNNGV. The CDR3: CASSFSSNQPQHF. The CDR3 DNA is TGTGCCAGCAGCTTCAGTAGCAATCAGCCCCAGCATTTT. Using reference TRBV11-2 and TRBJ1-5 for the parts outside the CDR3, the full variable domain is EAGVAQSPRYKIIEKRQSVAFWCNPISGHATLYWYQQILGQGPKLLIQFQNNGVVDDSQLPKDRFSAERLKGVDSTLKIQPAKLEDSAVYLCASSFSSNQPQHFGDGTRLSIL.

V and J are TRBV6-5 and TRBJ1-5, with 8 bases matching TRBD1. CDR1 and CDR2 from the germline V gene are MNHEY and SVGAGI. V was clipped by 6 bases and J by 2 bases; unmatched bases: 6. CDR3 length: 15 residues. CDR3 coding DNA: TGTGCCAGCAGAGGACAGGGTGCGGGCAATCAGCCCCAGCATTTT. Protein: CASRGQGAGNQPQHF.

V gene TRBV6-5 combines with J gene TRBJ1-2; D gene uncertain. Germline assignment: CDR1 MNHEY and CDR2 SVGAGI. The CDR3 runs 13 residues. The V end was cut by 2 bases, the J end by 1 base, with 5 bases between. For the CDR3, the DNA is TGTGCCAGCAGTTACAGGAGTAACTATGGCTACACCTTC. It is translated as CASSYRSNYGYTF.

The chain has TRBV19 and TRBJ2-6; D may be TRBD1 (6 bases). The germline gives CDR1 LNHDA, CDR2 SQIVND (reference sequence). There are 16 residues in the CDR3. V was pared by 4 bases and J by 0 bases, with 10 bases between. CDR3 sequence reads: CASSTLQGSGANVLTF. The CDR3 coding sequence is TGTGCCAGTAGTACCCTACAGGGCTCTGGGGCCAACGTCCTGACTTTC.

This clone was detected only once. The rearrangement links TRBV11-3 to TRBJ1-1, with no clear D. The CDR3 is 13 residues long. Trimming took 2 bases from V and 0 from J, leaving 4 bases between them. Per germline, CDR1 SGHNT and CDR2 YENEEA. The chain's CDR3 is CASSLSLNTEAFF. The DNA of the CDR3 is TGTGCCAGCAGCTTATCCTTGAACACTGAAGCTTTCTTT.

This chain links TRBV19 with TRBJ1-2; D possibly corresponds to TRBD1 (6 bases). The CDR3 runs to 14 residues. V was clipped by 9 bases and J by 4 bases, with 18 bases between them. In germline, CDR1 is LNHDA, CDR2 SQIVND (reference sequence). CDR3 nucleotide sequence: TGTGCCAGCCGGGACACCCGAAGCCCCTATGGCTACACCTTC. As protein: CASRDTRSPYGYTF.

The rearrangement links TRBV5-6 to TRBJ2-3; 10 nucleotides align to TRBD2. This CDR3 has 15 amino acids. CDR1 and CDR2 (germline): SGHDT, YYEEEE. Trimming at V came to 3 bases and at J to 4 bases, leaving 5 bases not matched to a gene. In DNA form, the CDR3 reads TGTGCCAGCAGCTCGACTAGCGGGTACTCAGATACGCAGTATTTT. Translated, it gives CASSSTSGYSDTQYF. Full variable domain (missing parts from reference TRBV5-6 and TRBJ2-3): DAGVTQSPTHLIKTRGQQVTLRCSPKSGHDTVSWYQQALGQGPQFIFQYYEEEERQRGNFPDRFSGHQFPNYSSELNVNALLLGDSALYLCASSSTSGYSDTQYFGPGTRLTVL.

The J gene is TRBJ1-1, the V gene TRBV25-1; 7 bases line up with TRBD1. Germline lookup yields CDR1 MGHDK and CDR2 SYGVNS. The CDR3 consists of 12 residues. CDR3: CVESGGSTEAFF. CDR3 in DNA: TGTGTCGAGTCAGGGGGATCCACTGAAGCTTTCTTT.

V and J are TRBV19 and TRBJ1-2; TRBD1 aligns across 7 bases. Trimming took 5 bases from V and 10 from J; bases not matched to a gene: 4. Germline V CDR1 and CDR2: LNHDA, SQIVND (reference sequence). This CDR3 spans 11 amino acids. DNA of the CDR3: TGTGCCAGTAGTGACAGGGACGTCTACACCTTC. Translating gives CASSDRDVYTF.

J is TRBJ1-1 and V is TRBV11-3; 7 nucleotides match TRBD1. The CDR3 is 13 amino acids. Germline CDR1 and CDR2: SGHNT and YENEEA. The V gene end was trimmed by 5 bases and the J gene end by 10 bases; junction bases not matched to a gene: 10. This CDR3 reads CASSTDRVGRAFF. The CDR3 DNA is TGTGCCAGCAGCACCGACAGGGTTGGACGAGCTTTCTTT. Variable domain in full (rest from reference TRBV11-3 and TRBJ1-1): EAGVVQSPRYKIIEKKQPVAFWCNPISGHNTLYWYLQNLGQGPELLIRYENEEAVDDSQLPKDRFSAERLKGVDSTLKIQPAELGDSAVYLCASSTDRVGRAFFGQGTRLTVV.

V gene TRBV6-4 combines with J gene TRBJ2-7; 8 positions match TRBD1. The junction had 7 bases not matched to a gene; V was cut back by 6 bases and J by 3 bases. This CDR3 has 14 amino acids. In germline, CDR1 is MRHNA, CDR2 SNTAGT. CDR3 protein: CASRPWTGNYEQYF. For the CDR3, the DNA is TGTGCCAGCAGACCCTGGACAGGGAACTACGAGCAGTACTTC.